These 16 T cell receptor beta chains originate from one sample sequenced in a study of blood T cell repertoires in COVID-19. The assay was immunoSEQ multiplex PCR, and TCRdb's table has in-frame clones only and misses some. The sample contains 15,000 to 20,000 clones, about four fifths of which appear only once. Sequencing used peripheral blood. The source of these receptors is a human donor in a cohort sampled during active COVID-19.

The chain uses TRBV9 and TRBJ1-3; D is undetermined. Germline-derived CDR1 and CDR2 are SGDLS and YYNGEE. V lost 1 base and J lost 0, with 5 bases in between. The CDR3 runs 14 residues. The CDR3 region is CASSVLASGNTIYF. The DNA for the CDR3 is TGTGCCAGCAGCGTATTGGCCTCTGGAAACACCATATATTTT. The whole variable domain, remainder taken from reference TRBV9 and TRBJ1-3, is DSGVTQTPKHLITATGQRVTLRCSPRSGDLSVYWYQQSLDQGLQFLIQYYNGEERAKGNILERFSAQQFPDLHSELNLSSLELGDSALYFCASSVLASGNTIYFGEGSWLTVV.

J is TRBJ1-1 and V is TRBV2; TRBD1 matches at 7 bases. Germline V CDR1 and CDR2: SNHLY, FYNNEI. The V segment lost 6 bases and the J segment 4 bases; nucleotides outside the gene matches: 14. CDR3 size: 16 residues. DNA for the CDR3: TGTGCCAGCAGCCCACTACAGGGGCTCCGTGGCACTGAAGCTTTCTTT. Translating it yields CASSPLQGLRGTEAFF.

V usage is TRBV6-2 or TRBV6-3 and J usage is TRBJ2-1; no clear D. The germline CDR1 and CDR2 sequences are MNHEY and SVGEGT. The germline V and J ends were trimmed by 2 bases and 0 bases, with 14 bases remaining between them. The CDR3 has 17 amino acids. The CDR3 nucleotides are TGTGCCAGCAGTTACGAAGTAGTAACCTACTCCTACAATGAGCAGTTCTTC. This gives the protein CASSYEVVTYSYNEQFF.

J is TRBJ2-7 and V is TRBV2; TRBD2 might be the D (7 bases). The V gene's germline CDR1 is SNHLY and CDR2 FYNNEI. The V end was cut by 2 bases, the J end by 3 bases, with 14 bases between. CDR3 size: 15 residues. Here the CDR3 reads CASSEFTGGYYEQYF. CDR3 bases: TGTGCCAGCAGTGAATTTACGGGGGGCTACTACGAGCAGTACTTC.

V usage is TRBV3-1 (or the pseudogene TRBV3-2) and J usage is TRBJ1-2, with D maybe TRBD1 (6 bases). V gave up 6 bases and J gave up 5 bases, with 16 bases separating them. The CDR3 consists of 14 residues. Germline values: CDR1 LGHDT, CDR2 YNNKEL (reference sequence). CDR3 DNA sequence: TGTGCCAGCAGAGGGGGGGCAGGAGGGTATGGCTACACCTTC. Translated: CASRGGAGGYGYTF.

CDR3 sequence: CASSYSDRGSSYEQYF. In DNA, the CDR3 is TGTGCCAGCAGTTACAGCGACCGGGGGTCCTCCTACGAGCAGTACTTC. This chain connects TRBV6-6 to TRBJ2-7; tentative D call: TRBD2 (6 bases). V dropped 2 bases and J dropped 0 bases, with 14 bases sitting between them. CDR3 length equals 16 residues. Germline loops: CDR1 MNHNY, CDR2 SVGAGI (reference sequence).

The genes are TRBV29-1 and TRBJ2-2, with TRBD1 matching 9 bases. Looked up from germline, CDR1 is SQVTM and CDR2 is ANQGSEA. V gave up 5 bases and J gave up 7 bases; unmatched junction bases: 5. The CDR3 consists of 13 residues. CDR3 amino acids: CSVSQGAIGELFF. CDR3 nucleotides: TGCAGCGTTTCACAGGGGGCTATCGGGGAGCTGTTTTTT.

This clone was detected once. The rearrangement joins TRBV3-1 (or the pseudogene TRBV3-2) to TRBJ2-1; 10 positions match TRBD2. The V gene end was trimmed by 4 bases and the J gene end by 4 bases; junction bases not matched to a gene: 4. The CDR3 is made up of 15 amino acids. The germline gives CDR1 LGHDT, CDR2 YNNKEL (reference sequence). The CDR3 DNA reads as TGTGCCAGCAGCCTTAGCGGGGGGACATACAATGAGCAGTTCTTC. Amino acids: CASSLSGGTYNEQFF.

The chain joins TRBV7-2 to TRBJ2-7; TRBD2 matches 10 bases. The V gene end was trimmed by 7 bases and the J gene end by 4 bases; junction bases not matched to a gene: 16. The CDR3 extends over 17 amino acids. Germline values: CDR1 SGHTA, CDR2 FQGNSA. The CDR3 is CASTPGSGRANSYEQYF. Written as DNA, the CDR3 is TGTGCCAGCACCCCAGGGAGCGGGAGGGCCAATTCGTACGAGCAGTACTTC.

The chain links TRBV2 to TRBJ2-2; perhaps TRBD2 as D (5 bases). Germline V lookup: CDR1 SNHLY, CDR2 FYNNEI. The CDR3 runs 17 residues. Between the trimmed V and J ends, which lost 4 bases and 0 bases, there was a span of 15 bases. CDR3 region: CASSGGTGVANTGELFF. For the CDR3, the DNA is TGTGCCAGCAGTGGGGGTACCGGGGTGGCGAACACCGGGGAGCTGTTTTTT.

The chain has TRBV4-1 and TRBJ1-5, with D unresolved. The V end lost 3 bases, the J end lost 5 bases, and 8 bases lay between the germline ends. The CDR3 sequence is 13 residues long. The germline CDR1 and CDR2 sequences are MGHRA and YSYEKL. The CDR3 region is CASSHLVDQPQHF. The CDR3 DNA sequence: TGCGCCAGCAGCCACTTAGTGGATCAGCCCCAGCATTTT.

A word on this clone: Other DNA variants within this sample encode the same CDR3. V gene TRBV4-3 combines with J gene TRBJ2-1; D may be TRBD2 (6 bases). With 0 bases removed from V and 7 bases from J, the gap between germline ends came to 10 bases. CDR1 and CDR2 (germline): LGHNA, YSLEER. CDR3 length: 14 amino acids. The CDR3 sequence: CASSQDTSRNEQFF. CDR3 nucleotides: TGCGCCAGCAGCCAAGATACTAGCAGGAATGAGCAGTTCTTC.

CDR3 DNA: TGTGCCAGCTCACCACCGCAGGGTACGGGCTCCTACGAGCAGTACTTC. This sequence encodes CASSPPQGTGSYEQYF. The chain uses TRBV18 and TRBJ2-7; possible D gene TRBD1, 5 bases. The CDR3 contains 16 residues. V was shortened by 0 bases and J by 0 bases, with 12 bases between the two germline ends. The V gene's germline CDR1 is KGHSH and CDR2 LQKENI.

This rearrangement joins TRBV20-1 to TRBJ1-2; D not resolved. CDR1 is DFQATT, CDR2 SNEGSKA, per germline (reference sequence). CDR3 size: 12 residues. V lost 3 bases, J lost 4 bases, and 9 bases lay in between. For the CDR3, the DNA is TGCAGTGCTAGTTTAGGGAGCTATGGCTACACCTTC. Amino acids: CSASLGSYGYTF.

As for this clone: A read error may produce the germline difference seen at one junction end. This chain uses TRBV11-2 with TRBJ2-7, with D perhaps matching TRBD2 (5 bases). Germline V gene lookup returns CDR1 SGHAT and CDR2 FQNNGV. The CDR3 covers 12 residues. CDR3 DNA: TGTGCCAGCAGCTTAGAGCTTGGAGGTACAAACTTC. Amino acids: CASSLELGGTNF.

The chain couples TRBV6-5 to TRBJ2-3; D is unclear. The CDR3 sequence is 12 residues long. Per germline, CDR1 MNHEY and CDR2 SVGAGI. Trimming removed 5 bases from V and 7 bases from J, with 10 bases in between. CDR3 loop: CASSTDSYTQYF. The CDR3 region has the DNA TGTGCCAGCAGTACCGACTCGTATACGCAGTATTTT.